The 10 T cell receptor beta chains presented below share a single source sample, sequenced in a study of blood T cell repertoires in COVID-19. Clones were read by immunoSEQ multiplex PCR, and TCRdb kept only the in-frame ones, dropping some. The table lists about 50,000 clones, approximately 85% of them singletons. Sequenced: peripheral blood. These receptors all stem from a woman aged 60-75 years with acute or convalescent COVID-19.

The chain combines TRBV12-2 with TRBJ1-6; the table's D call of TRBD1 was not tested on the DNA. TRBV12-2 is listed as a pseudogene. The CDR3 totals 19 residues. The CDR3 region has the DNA TGTGCAAGTCGCTTAGGGTGGACAGCGAACAGCTCCTATAATTCACCCCTCCACTTT. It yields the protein CASRLGWTANSSYNSPLHF.

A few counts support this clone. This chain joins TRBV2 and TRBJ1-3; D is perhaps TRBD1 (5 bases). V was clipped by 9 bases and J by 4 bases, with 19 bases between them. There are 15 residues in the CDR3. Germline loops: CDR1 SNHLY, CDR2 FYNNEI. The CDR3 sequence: CASGWMGRRGNTIYF. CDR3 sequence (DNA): TGTGCCAGTGGATGGATGGGGCGGCGGGGAAACACCATATATTTT.

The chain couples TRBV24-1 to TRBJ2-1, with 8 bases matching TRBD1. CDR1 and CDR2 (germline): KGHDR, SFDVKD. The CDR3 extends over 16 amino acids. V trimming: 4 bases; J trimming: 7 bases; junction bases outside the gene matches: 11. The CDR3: CATSDWTGKDMNEQFF. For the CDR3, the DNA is TGTGCCACCAGTGACTGGACAGGGAAAGATATGAATGAGCAGTTCTTC.

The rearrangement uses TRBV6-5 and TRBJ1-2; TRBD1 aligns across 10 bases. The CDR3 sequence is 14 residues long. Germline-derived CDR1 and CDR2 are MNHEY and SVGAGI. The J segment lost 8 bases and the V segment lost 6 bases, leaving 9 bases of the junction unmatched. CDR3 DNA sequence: TGTGCCAGCAGCCCCGGGACAGGGGTTTACGGCTACACCTTC. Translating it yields CASSPGTGVYGYTF.

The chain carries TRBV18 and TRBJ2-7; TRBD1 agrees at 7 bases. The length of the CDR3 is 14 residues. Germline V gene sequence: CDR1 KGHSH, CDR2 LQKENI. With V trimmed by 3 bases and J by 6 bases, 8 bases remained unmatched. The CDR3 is CASSPTGFLPEQYF. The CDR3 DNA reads TGTGCCAGCTCACCGACAGGGTTTCTCCCCGAGCAGTACTTC. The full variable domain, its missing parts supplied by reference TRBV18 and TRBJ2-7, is NAGVMQNPRHLVRRRGQEARLRCSPMKGHSHVYWYRQLPEEGLKFMVYLQKENIIDESGMPKERFSAEFPKEGPSILRIQQVVRGDSAAYFCASSPTGFLPEQYFGPGTRLTVT.

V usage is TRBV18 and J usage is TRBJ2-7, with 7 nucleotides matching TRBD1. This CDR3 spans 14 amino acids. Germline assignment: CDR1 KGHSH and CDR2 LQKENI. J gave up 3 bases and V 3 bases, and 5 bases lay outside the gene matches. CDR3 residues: CASSPVGQNYEQYF. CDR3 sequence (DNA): TGTGCCAGCTCACCGGTGGGACAGAACTACGAGCAGTACTTC. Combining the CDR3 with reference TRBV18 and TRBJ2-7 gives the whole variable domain NAGVMQNPRHLVRRRGQEARLRCSPMKGHSHVYWYRQLPEEGLKFMVYLQKENIIDESGMPKERFSAEFPKEGPSILRIQQVVRGDSAAYFCASSPVGQNYEQYFGPGTRLTVT.

The CDR3 region has the DNA TGTGCCAGTAGTGACCAGGGGGGCCACTACAATGAGCAGTTCTTC. Encoded protein: CASSDQGGHYNEQFF. This chain joins TRBV19 and TRBJ2-1; D perhaps matches TRBD1 (7 bases). Trimming cost V 5 bases and J 3 bases, with 14 bases left between them. CDR3 length equals 15 residues. Germline loops: CDR1 LNHDA, CDR2 SQIVND (reference sequence).

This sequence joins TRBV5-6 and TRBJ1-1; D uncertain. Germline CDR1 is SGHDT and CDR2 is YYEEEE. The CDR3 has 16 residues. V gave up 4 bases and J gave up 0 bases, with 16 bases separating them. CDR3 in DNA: TGTGCCAGCAGCACGAAGAGGAGCCACATGAACACTGAAGCTTTCTTT. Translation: CASSTKRSHMNTEAFF.

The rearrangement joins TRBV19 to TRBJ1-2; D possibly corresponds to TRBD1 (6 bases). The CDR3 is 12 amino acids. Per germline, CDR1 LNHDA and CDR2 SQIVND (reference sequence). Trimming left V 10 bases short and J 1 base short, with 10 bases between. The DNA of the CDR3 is TGTGCCACCGGACAGTTTAACTATGGCTACACCTTC. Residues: CATGQFNYGYTF.

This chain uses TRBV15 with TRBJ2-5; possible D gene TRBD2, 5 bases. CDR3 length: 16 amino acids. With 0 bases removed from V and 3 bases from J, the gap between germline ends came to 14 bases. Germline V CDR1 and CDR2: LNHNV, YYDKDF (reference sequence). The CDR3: CATSRDLAGAKETQYF. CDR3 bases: TGTGCCACCAGCAGAGATCTAGCAGGAGCGAAAGAGACCCAGTACTTC.